A selection of T cell receptor beta chains follows, all from one sample in a study of T cell responses to AZD1222 COVID-19 vaccine. Assay used: immunoSEQ multiplex PCR; TCRdb lists only in-frame clones, some missing. The table has about 160,000 clones, around 90% seen once. Sequencing used peripheral blood, obtained on day 0 of AZD1222 vaccination. These receptors were taken from an adult in good health. Each CDR3 is given with its conserved first and last residue. Fields, in order: V gene, J gene, clone size, CDR3 protein. Expanded clones are given a class, and other clones once, few, many or no size at all.

v_call: TRBV15
j_call: TRBJ1-1
clone_size: NA
cdr3_aa: CATSRGQGIAEAFF

v_call: TRBV20-1
j_call: TRBJ2-1
clone_size: NA
cdr3_aa: CSASHPVSTNDEQFF

v_call: TRBV7-7
j_call: TRBJ2-2
clone_size: NA
cdr3_aa: CASSLLAGGTGELFF

v_call: TRBV5-6
j_call: TRBJ1-6
clone_size: NA
cdr3_aa: CASSSSSGLYNSPLHF

v_call: TRBV9
j_call: TRBJ1-1
clone_size: NA
cdr3_aa: CASSEGAYTEAFF

v_call: TRBV4-3
j_call: TRBJ2-1
clone_size: NA
cdr3_aa: CASSNKREGYNEQFF

v_call: TRBV30
j_call: TRBJ1-4
clone_size: NA
cdr3_aa: CACPGTNSATNEKLFF

v_call: TRBV9
j_call: TRBJ2-2
clone_size: NA
cdr3_aa: CASSVSGANTGELFF

v_call: TRBV5-5
j_call: TRBJ1-1
clone_size: once
cdr3_aa: CASSLLVREAFF

v_call: TRBV28
j_call: TRBJ2-3
clone_size: NA
cdr3_aa: CASSLLGQGGDTDTQYF

v_call: TRBV6-5
j_call: TRBJ2-1
clone_size: NA
cdr3_aa: CASEGRDKYNEQFF

v_call: TRBV27
j_call: TRBJ2-6
clone_size: NA
cdr3_aa: CASMDRRTSGANVLTF

v_call: TRBV7-2
j_call: TRBJ2-1
clone_size: once
cdr3_aa: CASSLGPNPYNEQFF

v_call: TRBV5-1
j_call: TRBJ1-4
clone_size: NA
cdr3_aa: CASSTGQGPTEKLFF

v_call: TRBV28
j_call: TRBJ1-4
clone_size: NA
cdr3_aa: CASSLWGTREKLFF

v_call: TRBV25-1
j_call: TRBJ2-5
clone_size: NA
cdr3_aa: CASRLTEYQETQYF

v_call: TRBV5-1
j_call: TRBJ1-2
clone_size: NA
cdr3_aa: CASSLETGMGGYTF

v_call: TRBV5-6
j_call: TRBJ2-1
clone_size: NA
cdr3_aa: CASSLSSNEQFF

v_call: TRBV27
j_call: TRBJ2-1
clone_size: NA
cdr3_aa: CASSSRASGGDYNEQFF

v_call: TRBV2
j_call: TRBJ2-3
clone_size: NA
cdr3_aa: CASSTPGGNTDTQYF

v_call: TRBV5-4
j_call: TRBJ2-3
clone_size: NA
cdr3_aa: CASSSGLAGVGDTQYF

v_call: TRBV7-2
j_call: TRBJ1-1
clone_size: NA
cdr3_aa: CASSLIADTEAFF

v_call: TRBV6-2/TRBV6-3
j_call: TRBJ2-7
clone_size: NA
cdr3_aa: CASSVPGTGGDEQYF

v_call: TRBV19
j_call: TRBJ1-2
clone_size: NA
cdr3_aa: CASSIGQHYGYTF

v_call: TRBV19
j_call: TRBJ1-1
clone_size: NA
cdr3_aa: CASSVGQVNTEAFF

v_call: TRBV6-5
j_call: TRBJ2-5
clone_size: NA
cdr3_aa: CASSYGSGGAKTQYF

v_call: TRBV5-4
j_call: TRBJ1-1
clone_size: NA
cdr3_aa: CASSFGGLDTEAFF

v_call: TRBV18
j_call: TRBJ1-4
clone_size: NA
cdr3_aa: CASSPPGFGKLFF

v_call: TRBV6-5
j_call: TRBJ2-5
clone_size: NA
cdr3_aa: CASSYTELNVGETQYF

v_call: TRBV7-3
j_call: TRBJ1-1
clone_size: few
cdr3_aa: CASSLSGDTEAFF

v_call: TRBV7-2
j_call: TRBJ1-5
clone_size: NA
cdr3_aa: CASSLESGNNQPQHF

v_call: TRBV27
j_call: TRBJ2-3
clone_size: once
cdr3_aa: CASSYREGVSDTQYF

v_call: TRBV11-2
j_call: TRBJ1-2
clone_size: NA
cdr3_aa: CASSFDGRAYGYTF

v_call: TRBV11-1
j_call: TRBJ2-3
clone_size: NA
cdr3_aa: CASTSSRIGTDTQYF

v_call: TRBV30
j_call: TRBJ2-7
clone_size: NA
cdr3_aa: CAWSVASDEGEQYF

v_call: TRBV7-3
j_call: TRBJ2-1
clone_size: NA
cdr3_aa: CASSLRLAGYDEQFF

v_call: TRBV11-2
j_call: TRBJ2-2
clone_size: NA
cdr3_aa: CASSSLWGGGEATGELFF

v_call: TRBV14
j_call: TRBJ2-3
clone_size: once
cdr3_aa: CASSPIQLAGVDTQYF

v_call: TRBV6-2/TRBV6-3
j_call: TRBJ1-1
clone_size: NA
cdr3_aa: CASSYVGGWTNAEAFF

v_call: TRBV7-2
j_call: TRBJ1-5
clone_size: NA
cdr3_aa: CASSLVTPAQGFGQPQHF

v_call: TRBV30
j_call: TRBJ1-5
clone_size: NA
cdr3_aa: CAWSVALTGRGQPQHF

v_call: TRBV2
j_call: TRBJ2-1
clone_size: once
cdr3_aa: CASSPLTSGIYNEQFF

v_call: TRBV12-5
j_call: TRBJ1-1
clone_size: NA
cdr3_aa: CASGLGAGEAFF

v_call: TRBV11-2
j_call: TRBJ2-2
clone_size: NA
cdr3_aa: CASSFSGRETGELFF

v_call: TRBV6-5
j_call: TRBJ1-5
clone_size: NA
cdr3_aa: CASKREGYNQPQHF